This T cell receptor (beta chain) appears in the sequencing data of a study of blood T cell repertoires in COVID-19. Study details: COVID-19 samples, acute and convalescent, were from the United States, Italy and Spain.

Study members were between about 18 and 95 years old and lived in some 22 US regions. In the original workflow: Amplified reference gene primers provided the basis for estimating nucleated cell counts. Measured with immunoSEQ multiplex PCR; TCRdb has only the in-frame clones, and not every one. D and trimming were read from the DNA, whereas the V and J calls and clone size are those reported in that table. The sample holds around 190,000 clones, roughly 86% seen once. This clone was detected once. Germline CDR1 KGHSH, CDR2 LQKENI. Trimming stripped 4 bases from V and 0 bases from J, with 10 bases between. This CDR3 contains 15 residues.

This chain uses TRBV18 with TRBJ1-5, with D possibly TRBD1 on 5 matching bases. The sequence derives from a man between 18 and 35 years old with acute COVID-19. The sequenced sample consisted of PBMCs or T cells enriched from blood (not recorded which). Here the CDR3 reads CASSLQDYSNQPQHF. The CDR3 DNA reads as TGTGCCAGCTCACTACAGGATTATAGCAATCAGCCCCAGCATTTT.